Given below is one T cell receptor beta chain in context. This CDR3 spans 13 amino acids. Germline CDR1 is SGHVS and CDR2 is FNYEAQ. Deletions cut 0 bases from V and 7 bases from J, with 8 bases between. The sample is drawn from a study of beta chain features in type 1 diabetes. As every portion of the isolated RNA was reverse transcribed, the sequencing read expressed TCRB transcripts. Profiled with immunoSEQ multiplex PCR; TCRdb holds only in-frame clones, not every one. The top ten clones hold 0.044% of a sample with fewer than 350,000 clones, 20% of them seen once. This receptor was obtained from a woman younger than 30 in good health. The V gene is TRBV7-6, the J gene TRBJ2-3; D uncertain. The sequencing sample was made of naive CD4+ T cells from blood. The CDR3 nucleotides read TGTGCCAGCAGCTTAGCGGCCACTAATACGCAGTATTTT. Its translation: CASSLAATNTQYF.